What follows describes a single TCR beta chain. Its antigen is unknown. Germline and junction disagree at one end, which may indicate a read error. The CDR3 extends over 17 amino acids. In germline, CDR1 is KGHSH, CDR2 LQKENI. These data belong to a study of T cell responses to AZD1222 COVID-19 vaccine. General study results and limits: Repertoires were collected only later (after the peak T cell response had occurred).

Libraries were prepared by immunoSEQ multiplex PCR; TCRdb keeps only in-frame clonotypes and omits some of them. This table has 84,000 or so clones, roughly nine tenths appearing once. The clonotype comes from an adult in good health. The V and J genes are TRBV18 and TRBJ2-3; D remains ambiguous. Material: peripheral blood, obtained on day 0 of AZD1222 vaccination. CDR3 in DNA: TGTGCCAGCTCGCCACTATTAGCCTCGACTAGCACAGATACGCAGTATTTT. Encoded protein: CASSPLLASTSTDTQYF.